The clone carrying this TCR beta chain was detected a few times. Its antigen is unidentified. Patients between 18 and 65 years old had hyperthyroidism, newly diagnosed and lasting under 2 months. Orbital computed tomography and thyroid ultrasound, together with serum TRAb and thyroxine and clinical symptoms, were used for diagnoses. The data belong to a study of T cells in Graves' hyperthyroidism and ophthalmopathy. RNA transcripts were the template for amplifying TCR beta CDR3 regions. With the HTBI primer set, the TCR CDR3 went through a first round of RT-PCR. Each CDR3 protein gets one entry after TCRdb re-called the multiplex PCR reads with MiXCR. The data hold fewer than 110,000 distinct CDR3 sequences, with about half observed a single time. Broader study findings: Among clonotypes expanded in thyroid above 0.001, most were also found in blood. Classification by a 13 V-J model distinguished ophthalmopathy from stable hyperthyroidism.

Trimming at V came to 3 bases and at J to 9 bases, leaving 10 bases not matched to a gene. CDR3 length: 14 amino acids. CDR1 is DFQATT, CDR2 SNEGSKA, per germline (reference sequence). V and J are TRBV20-1 and TRBJ1-5; the match to TRBD1 covers 8 bases. The TCR originated in a man aged 35-49 years with Graves' hyperthyroidism. The source material was blood. As DNA, the CDR3 is TGCAGTGCTAGGGGGGACAGGTGGCAACCGCCCCAGCATTTT. Translated, it gives CSARGDRWQPPQHF.